Given below is one TCR beta chain in context. No antigen is known for it. The entry originates in a study of Ad26.COV2.S vaccination and SARS-CoV-2 variants. Germline values: CDR1 ENHRY, CDR2 SYGVKD. The CDR3 has 17 residues. After removal of 3 bases from V and 4 bases from J, the junction contained 11 bases not matched to a gene. Treatment in this sample: around 19 received Ad26.COV2.S at low or high dose, single or two shots; a few received placebo; per-sample allocation not given. Day 63 after the first injection of vaccine or placebo was the sampling time. Wuhan-strain spike was delivered by a replication-incompetent Ad26 vector. Study conclusions and caveats: The study found higher spike-specific TCR breadth in vaccine than placebo recipients. After vaccination, reports described spike-specific CD8+ and CD4+ T cell responses as showing substantial breadth. Vaccine and placebo recipients had comparable breadth of non-spike TCRs.

Measured with immunoSEQ multiplex PCR; TCRdb has only the in-frame clones, and not every one. The table lists around 270,000 clones, around 88% of them singletons, with less than 3% in the top ten. This sequence originates from a person between 18 and 65 years old who received the Ad26.COV2.S COVID-19 vaccine or a placebo. V gene TRBV10-3 combines with J gene TRBJ2-3; 9 positions match TRBD2. Sequencing was performed on peripheral blood, taken in a trial of Ad26.COV2.S vaccine versus placebo. The CDR3 sequence: CAISEGLGLAGADTQYF. The CDR3 bases are TGTGCCATCAGTGAAGGTTTGGGATTAGCGGGGGCAGATACGCAGTATTTT.